The sample holds a few counts of the clone carrying this TCR beta chain. The protocol was immunoSEQ multiplex PCR, while the TCRdb copy is restricted to in-frame clones and leaves out a portion. Of roughly 92,000 clones in the sample, around 86% were seen once. This sample is part of a study of control samples from healthy donors and cancer patients. Deletions cut 2 bases from V and 12 bases from J, with 20 bases between. The CDR3 contains 15 residues. The V gene's germline CDR1 is MNHEY and CDR2 SVGEGT. The V gene is TRBV6-2 or TRBV6-3, the J gene TRBJ2-1; D unresolved. The receptor comes from a woman aged 45-59 years in good health. The sequenced material came from blood. The CDR3 nucleotides are TGTGCCAGCAGTTACAGGCGTGAGGCTAGAGCAGGGCAGTTCTTC. Translating it yields CASSYRREARAGQFF.